The 17 T cell receptor beta chains reported below all come from one sample, sequenced in a study of cytomegalovirus exposure and HLA in healthy donors (dated 2017 in TCRdb). Libraries came from the immunoSEQ multiplex PCR assay. The multiplex PCR relied on a mix of 60 forward primers for TCR Vbeta segments and 13 reverse primers for TCR Jbeta segments. TCRdb re-hosts the immuneACCESS table, in-frame sequences only. Its copies lack some clones; in the studies checked, an unresolved V gene accounts for under half of them, and the cause for the rest is not known. This sample lists over 130,000 clones; roughly 80% were detected once. The ten largest make up 1.2% of the sample. Sequenced sample: PBMCs. These receptors were obtained from a female donor in good health and CMV-seronegative.

This chain connects TRBV6-5 to TRBJ2-7; the D gene is possibly TRBD2 (5 bases). The ends were cut back, 2 bases at V and 3 bases at J, with 14 bases in the middle. The germline V gene encodes CDR1 MNHEY and CDR2 SVGAGI. The CDR3 is made up of 15 amino acids. This CDR3 is CASSYDAGANYEQYF. CDR3 nucleotide sequence: TGTGCCAGCAGTTACGACGCGGGCGCTAACTACGAGCAGTACTTC.

The gene calls are TRBV25-1 and TRBJ2-5; TRBD1 is a possible D gene (6 bases). The CDR3 has 13 amino acids. The V end lost 7 bases, the J end lost 2 bases, and 11 bases lay between the germline ends. Germline lookup yields CDR1 MGHDK and CDR2 SYGVNS. CDR3 nucleotides: TGTGCCAGCACCATGACAGGTCAAGAGACCCAGTACTTC. Its translation: CASTMTGQETQYF. The whole variable domain, remainder taken from reference TRBV25-1 and TRBJ2-5, is EADIYQTPRYLVIGTGKKITLECSQTMGHDKMYWYQQDPGMELHLIHYSYGVNSTEKGDLSSESTVSRIRTEHFPLTLESARPSHTSQYLCASTMTGQETQYFGPGTRLLVL.

This sequence joins TRBV7-9 and TRBJ2-1, with 9 bases aligning to TRBD2. Per the germline V gene, CDR1 is SEHNR and CDR2 is FQNEAQ (reference sequence). V was pared by 1 base and J by 8 bases, with 6 bases of the junction left unmatched. This CDR3 is built from 15 residues. CDR3 sequence (DNA): TGTGCCAGCAGCTTAGGGCGGGAGGGCCCCCATGAGCAGTTCTTC. Translating it yields CASSLGREGPHEQFF. The full variable domain, in which reference TRBV7-9 and TRBJ2-1 provide the parts outside the CDR3, is DTGVSQNPRHKITKRGQNVTFRCDPISEHNRLYWYRQTLGQGPEFLTYFQNEAQLEKSRLLSDRFSAERPKGSFSTLEIQRTEQGDSAMYLCASSLGREGPHEQFFGPGTRLTVL.

The CDR3: CASSPGQGSHEQYF. CDR3 DNA: TGTGCCAGCAGCCCGGGACAGGGATCCCACGAGCAGTACTTC. The J gene is TRBJ2-7, the V gene TRBV6-5; 9 nucleotides align to TRBD1. Germline CDR1 and CDR2: MNHEY and SVGAGI. The CDR3 is made up of 14 amino acids. J gave up 5 bases and V 6 bases, and 8 bases lay outside the gene matches.

The V call is TRBV5-1, the J call TRBJ2-7; 7 bases agree with TRBD2. Germline assignment: CDR1 SGHRS and CDR2 YFSETQ. The ends lost 0 bases at V and 3 bases at J; junction bases unmatched: 3. CDR3 length equals 14 residues. CDR3 sequence reads: CASSLELAVYEQYF. DNA for the CDR3: TGCGCCAGCAGCTTGGAGCTAGCGGTCTACGAGCAGTACTTC.

The V and J genes are TRBV6-1 and TRBJ1-2; D not resolved. CDR1 and CDR2 (germline): MNHNS, SASEGT. Trimming removed 11 bases from V and 0 bases from J, with 16 bases in between. The CDR3 loop spans 14 amino acids. For the CDR3, the DNA is TGTGCCCTGGGCCGCCAGGCTACTAACTATGGCTACACCTTC. This codes for CALGRQATNYGYTF.

This clone was seen only a few times. J is TRBJ1-4 and V is TRBV6-5; 8 positions match TRBD1. Germline V gene data show CDR1 as MNHEY and CDR2 as SVGAGI. The junction had 7 bases not matched to a gene; V was cut back by 6 bases and J by 4 bases. CDR3 size: 15 residues. CDR3 protein: CASSSARGRNEKLFF. The CDR3 DNA sequence: TGTGCCAGCAGCTCCGCCAGGGGGCGTAATGAAAAACTGTTTTTT.

The CDR3 DNA reads as TGTGCCAGCTCACCGATCGACAGCTACGAGCAGTACTTC. Its protein is CASSPIDSYEQYF. This chain links TRBV18 with TRBJ2-7; D is possibly TRBD1 (5 bases). With 3 bases removed from V and 3 bases from J, the gap between germline ends came to 9 bases. Per germline, CDR1 KGHSH and CDR2 LQKENI. The CDR3 is made up of 13 amino acids.

The chain links TRBV28 to TRBJ1-2; D gene uncertain. V lost 8 bases and J lost 4, with 11 bases in between. The CDR3 covers 12 residues. Looked up from germline, CDR1 is MDHEN and CDR2 is SYDVKM. The CDR3 loop is CASEGSGYGYTF. The CDR3 nucleotides read TGTGCCAGCGAAGGTAGCGGCTATGGCTACACCTTC.

V and J are TRBV2 and TRBJ1-4; TRBD1 is a possible D gene (5 bases). CDR1 is SNHLY and CDR2 is FYNNEI in the germline V gene. This CDR3 contains 17 residues. V was pared by 2 bases and J by 0 bases, with 13 bases between. This chain's CDR3 is CASSESDSGATNEKLFF. Written as DNA, the CDR3 is TGTGCCAGCAGTGAATCAGACAGTGGAGCAACTAATGAAAAACTGTTTTTT.

V gene TRBV2 combines with J gene TRBJ2-1; 9 bases match TRBD2. Trimming at V came to 2 bases and at J to 3 bases, leaving 11 bases not matched to a gene. CDR3 length equals 18 residues. Germline loops: CDR1 SNHLY, CDR2 FYNNEI. CDR3 in amino acids: CASSERSGTSIFYNEQFF. In DNA, the CDR3 is TGTGCCAGCAGTGAAAGGAGCGGGACTAGCATATTCTACAATGAGCAGTTCTTC.

This clone was recorded a few times. This sequence joins TRBV18 and TRBJ2-3, with TRBD1 matching over 7 bases. The germline gives CDR1 KGHSH, CDR2 LQKENI. The CDR3 is made up of 14 amino acids. Trimming took 3 bases from V and 3 from J; bases not matched to a gene: 3. The CDR3 loop is CASSPDRATDTQYF. The CDR3 DNA reads TGTGCCAGCTCACCCGACAGGGCTACAGATACGCAGTATTTT.

The rearrangement joins TRBV4-1 to TRBJ1-5, with D possibly TRBD1 on 6 matching bases. The CDR3 totals 16 residues. Trimming left V 0 bases short and J 3 bases short, with 12 bases between. Germline-derived CDR1 and CDR2 are MGHRA and YSYEKL. CDR3 region: CASSQDPRDINQPQHF. CDR3 in DNA: TGCGCCAGCAGCCAAGACCCCCGGGACATCAATCAGCCCCAGCATTTT.

The rearrangement links TRBV5-4 to TRBJ2-5, with D perhaps matching TRBD1 (6 bases). CDR1 is SGHNT, CDR2 YYREEE, per germline (reference sequence). V was pared by 4 bases and J by 3 bases, with 16 bases between. The CDR3 loop spans 15 amino acids. In DNA, the CDR3 is TGTGCCAGCAGCCGAACCCACAGGGATAAAGAGACCCAGTACTTC. This translates into CASSRTHRDKETQYF.

V usage is TRBV2 and J usage is TRBJ1-2; 7 positions match TRBD1. After removal of 4 bases from V and 8 bases from J, the junction contained 4 bases not matched to a gene. There are 12 residues in the CDR3. The germline V gene has CDR1 SNHLY and CDR2 FYNNEI. This chain's CDR3 is CASSADRDGYTF. In nucleotides, the CDR3 is TGTGCCAGCAGTGCCGACAGGGACGGCTACACCTTC.

The chain has TRBV11-2 and TRBJ2-5; D is unclear. The V gene's germline CDR1 is SGHAT and CDR2 FQNNGV. The V gene lost 1 base and the J gene lost 5 bases, with 8 bases spanning the gap. The CDR3 runs 13 residues. The CDR3 reads CASSLGFPETQYF. The CDR3 DNA follows: TGTGCCAGCAGCTTAGGTTTTCCTGAGACCCAGTACTTC.

This clone has a single count. The chain recombines TRBV5-3 with TRBJ2-2; 8 bases fit TRBD2. TRBV5-3 has ORF status, its function being uncertain. J gave up 5 bases and V 2 bases, and 11 bases lay outside the gene matches. CDR3 length: 17 amino acids. CDR3 sequence reads: CARSLVGREENTGELFF. CDR3 in DNA: TGTGCCAGAAGCTTAGTAGGGCGGGAGGAGAATACCGGGGAGCTGTTTTTT.